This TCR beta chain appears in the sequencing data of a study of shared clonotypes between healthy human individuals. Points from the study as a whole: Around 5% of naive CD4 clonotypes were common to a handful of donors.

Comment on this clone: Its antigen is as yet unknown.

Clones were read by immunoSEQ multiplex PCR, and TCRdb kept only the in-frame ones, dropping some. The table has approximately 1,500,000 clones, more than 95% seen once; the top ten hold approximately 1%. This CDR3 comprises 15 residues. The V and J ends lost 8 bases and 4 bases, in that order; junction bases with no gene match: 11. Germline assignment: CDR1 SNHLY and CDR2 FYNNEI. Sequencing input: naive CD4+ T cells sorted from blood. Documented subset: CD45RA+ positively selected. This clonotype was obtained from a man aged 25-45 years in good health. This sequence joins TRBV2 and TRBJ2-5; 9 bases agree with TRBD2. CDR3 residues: CASLRVSGRGETQYF. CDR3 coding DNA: TGTGCCAGCCTACGCGTTAGCGGGAGAGGAGAGACCCAGTACTTC.